This T cell receptor beta chain stems from a study of blood T cells in healthy people across ages. With V trimmed by 1 base and J by 7 bases, 4 bases remained unmatched. The CDR3 consists of 14 residues. The germline CDR1 and CDR2 sequences are LGHNA and YNFKEQ. Alongside a J-beta primer mix, a sample-barcoded 5' primer served in a second PCR lasting 7 to 11 cycles. TCRdb independently ran MiXCR on the 5' RACE reads; one entry per CDR3 protein. The sample carries 790,000 or so distinct CDR3 sequences, roughly 50% recorded once. The receptor's source is a middle-aged man in good health. Sequencing was performed on blood. The chain links TRBV4-2 to TRBJ1-5; 7 bases match TRBD1. The CDR3 is CASSQVPQGQPQHF. CDR3 DNA sequence: TGTGCCAGCAGCCAAGTCCCACAGGGGCAGCCCCAGCATTTT.